This T cell receptor beta chain was sequenced for a study of cytomegalovirus exposure and HLA in healthy donors. Study observations and caveats: Relative to the approximately 670-donor mean, N-insertions were reportedly fewer in an Asian-associated ancestry cluster in a later analysis. Apart from CMV serostatus, no immune exposure information was available.

Between the trimmed V and J ends, which lost 3 bases and 2 bases, there was a span of 14 bases. The germline gives CDR1 SGDLS, CDR2 YYNGEE. This CDR3 is 15 amino acids long. Details on this clone: Its antigen remains unidentified.

This PCR relied on a set of 60 Vbeta primers and 13 Jbeta primers. TCRdb's copy holds only in-frame clones and misses some; the assay was immunoSEQ multiplex PCR. Of around 130,000 clones in the sample, over 60% were seen once. The chain joins TRBV9 to TRBJ1-1; tentative D call: TRBD1 (5 bases). The sequencing sample was made of PBMCs. The receptor comes from a man between 18 and 29 years old in good health and CMV-seronegative. CDR3 protein: CASSDRQNINTEAFF. CDR3 DNA: TGTGCCAGCAGCGACAGACAGAATATCAACACTGAAGCTTTCTTT.